Here is one T cell receptor (beta chain) with its context. Its matching antigen is unknown. The data are from a study of cytomegalovirus exposure and HLA in healthy donors. The overall study: Membership in the Caucasian-associated ancestry cluster was found for about four fifths of nearly 400 genotyped donors. Overall study findings and caveats: A later analysis reportedly identified an Asian-associated ancestry cluster as carrying fewer N-insertions than the roughly 600-donor mean.

Whereas donors were nominally healthy upon sampling, unrecorded immune exposures were probable. PCR amplification relied on 60 Vbeta primers (plus 13 Jbeta primers). Assay used: immunoSEQ multiplex PCR; TCRdb lists only in-frame clones, some missing. The table has hundreds of thousands of clones, 85% to 90% seen once; the top ten hold approximately 2.2%. The CDR3 is 15 amino acids. Trimming removed 4 bases from V and 6 bases from J; junction bases left unmatched: 7. Germline V lookup: CDR1 MGHRA, CDR2 YSYEKL. The source of this sequence is a woman aged 18-29 years in good health and CMV-seronegative. The sample consisted of PBMCs. The chain combines TRBV4-1 with TRBJ1-5, with 9 bases fitting TRBD1. The CDR3, as DNA: TGCGCCAGCAGCCGAAAACAGGGGGCGGGTCAGCCCCAGCATTTT. This translates into CASSRKQGAGQPQHF.